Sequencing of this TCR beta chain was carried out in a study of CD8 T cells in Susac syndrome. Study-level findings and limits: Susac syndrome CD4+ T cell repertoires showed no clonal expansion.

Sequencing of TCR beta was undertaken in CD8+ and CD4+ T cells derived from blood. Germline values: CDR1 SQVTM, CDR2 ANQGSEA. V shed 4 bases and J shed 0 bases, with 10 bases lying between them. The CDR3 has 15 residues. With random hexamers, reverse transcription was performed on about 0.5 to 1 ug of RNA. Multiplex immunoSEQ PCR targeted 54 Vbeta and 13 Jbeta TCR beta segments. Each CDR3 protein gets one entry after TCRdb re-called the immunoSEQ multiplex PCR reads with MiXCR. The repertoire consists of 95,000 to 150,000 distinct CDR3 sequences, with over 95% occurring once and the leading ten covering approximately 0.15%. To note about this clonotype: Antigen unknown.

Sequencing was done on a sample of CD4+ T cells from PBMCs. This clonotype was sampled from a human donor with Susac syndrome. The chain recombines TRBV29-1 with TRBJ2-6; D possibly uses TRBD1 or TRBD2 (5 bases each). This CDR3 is CSVGGTVSGANVLTF. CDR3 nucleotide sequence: TGCAGCGTTGGGGGGACCGTCTCTGGGGCCAACGTCCTGACTTTC.